The 12 T cell receptor beta chains presented below share a single source sample, sequenced in a study of response to subunit inactivated influenza vaccine. MiXCR, run by TCRdb on the RT-PCR reads, gives a single entry per CDR3 protein. The repertoire holds hundreds of thousands of distinct CDR3 sequences, with roughly 10% as singletons. Another study also made use of these data, one on T cells expressing NK-cell markers. From that study: The cDNA for TCR beta came from 5'RACE template switching with UMIs.

This specimen was PBMCs from blood, taken on the day of vaccination. These receptor sequences come from a man aged 50 or older who received an inactivated influenza vaccine.

The V call is TRBV29-1, the J call TRBJ2-7; weak D call: TRBD1 (6 bases). In germline, CDR1 is SQVTM, CDR2 ANQGSEA. V was shortened by 0 bases and J by 5 bases, with 14 bases between the two germline ends. The CDR3 extends over 14 amino acids. The CDR3 nucleotides read TGCAGCGTTGAAGAGAGTTTACAGGGCAACGAGCAGTACTTC. This sequence encodes CSVEESLQGNEQYF.

This clonotype was counted only a few times. The V gene is TRBV27, the J gene TRBJ2-2, with TRBD1 matching over 9 bases. Germline V gene lookup returns CDR1 MNHEY and CDR2 SMNVEV (reference sequence). The junction had 8 bases not matched to a gene; V was cut back by 6 bases and J by 6 bases. This CDR3 contains 15 residues. CDR3 bases: TGTGCCAGCAGACCCGGGACAGGGTTTCCCGGGGAGCTGTTTTTT. Protein: CASRPGTGFPGELFF.

This clonotype was found a few times. The rearrangement links TRBV12-3 or TRBV12-4 to TRBJ2-7, with D perhaps TRBD1 or TRBD2 (5 bases each). V lost 3 bases to trimming and J lost 5 bases, with 8 bases between them. The CDR3 loop spans 12 amino acids. In DNA, the CDR3 is TGTGCCAGCAGTTTGGGACCGGACGAGCAGTACTTC. Its translation: CASSLGPDEQYF.

There are many counts of this clonotype. The rearrangement links TRBV6-1 to TRBJ2-3; 7 nucleotides line up with TRBD2. This CDR3 is built from 13 residues. V was pared by 9 bases and J by 0 bases, with 3 bases of the junction left unmatched. From germline, CDR1 is MNHNS and CDR2 SASEGT. The CDR3 DNA reads TGTGCCAGTGGGGGGGAGAGCACAGATACGCAGTATTTT. Its translation is CASGGESTDTQYF.

The rearrangement links TRBV5-1 to TRBJ1-1; D may be TRBD1 (5 bases). This CDR3 has 12 amino acids. Trimming took 6 bases from V and 3 from J, leaving 9 bases between them. CDR1 SGHRS and CDR2 YFSETQ come from the germline V gene. CDR3: CASKDSDTEAFF. CDR3 nucleotides: TGCGCCAGCAAAGACAGCGACACTGAAGCTTTCTTT.

This clonotype has a count of ten or more. At one end the junction does not follow the germline gene, possibly because of a read error. The genes are TRBV12-3 or TRBV12-4 and TRBJ2-1, with unresolved D. This CDR3 has 13 amino acids. CDR3 region: CASRLGRYNEQFF. CDR3 in DNA: TGTGCCAGCAGGTTAGGCAGGTACAATGAGCAGTTCTTC.

This clonotype was detected many times. This rearrangement joins TRBV7-2 to TRBJ2-3; 7 bases match TRBD2. This CDR3 region has 16 residues. CDR1 is SGHTA and CDR2 is FQGNSA in the germline V gene. The V segment lost 1 base and the J segment 2 bases; nucleotides outside the gene matches: 6. The CDR3 DNA sequence: TGTGCCAGCAGCTTAGGGACTAGTTGGAACACAGATACGCAGTATTTT. It encodes CASSLGTSWNTDTQYF.

This clonotype was found a few times. The chain employs TRBV20-1 and TRBJ2-1; D not resolved. The CDR3 has 13 residues. Trimming left V 2 bases short and J 7 bases short, with 12 bases between. Germline loops: CDR1 DFQATT, CDR2 SNEGSKA (reference sequence). In DNA, the CDR3 is TGCAGTGCTAGATTGGTAGCTGGGAATGAGCAGTTCTTC. Protein product: CSARLVAGNEQFF.

The chain has TRBV7-9 and TRBJ1-2; D remains unclear. There are 13 residues in the CDR3. Germline V CDR1 and CDR2: SEHNR, FQNEAQ (reference sequence). The V end was cut by 1 base, the J end by 6 bases, with 9 bases between. In DNA, the CDR3 is TGTGCCAGCAGCTTAGGTCCAGACCATGGCTACACCTTC. It is translated as CASSLGPDHGYTF.

This clonotype was counted only a few times. The V gene is TRBV7-6, the J gene TRBJ1-6; D unclear. The CDR3 runs to 16 residues. CDR1 SGHVS and CDR2 FNYEAQ come from the germline V gene. The V end was cut by 0 bases, the J end by 0 bases, with 6 bases between. The CDR3 protein is CASSLAAGSYNSPLHF. In DNA form, the CDR3 reads TGTGCCAGCAGCTTAGCTGCAGGCTCCTATAATTCACCCCTCCACTTT.

This clonotype turned up a few times. This rearrangement joins TRBV12-3 or TRBV12-4 to TRBJ2-2; the D is unclear. V was cut by 2 bases and J by 5 bases, with 12 bases left in between. CDR3 length: 15 residues. The CDR3 sequence is CASSLREAITGELFF. CDR3 in DNA: TGTGCCAGCAGTTTAAGGGAAGCGATAACCGGGGAGCTGTTTTTT.

This chain joins TRBV7-2 and TRBJ2-5; 8 nucleotides line up with TRBD2. CDR1 and CDR2 from the germline V gene are SGHTA and FQGNSA. V lost 5 bases and J lost 2; bases outside the gene matches: 13. The CDR3 is made up of 17 amino acids. CDR3 amino acids: CASSLHTIAGRQETQYF. The CDR3 DNA follows: TGTGCCAGCAGCCTACACACAATAGCGGGGCGGCAAGAGACCCAGTACTTC.